The T cell receptor beta chain described here comes from a study of blood T cell repertoires in COVID-19. Produced via immunoSEQ multiplex PCR; TCRdb's table is partial and in-frame only. In the table there are tens of thousands of clones, 75% to 85% of which are singletons. The length of the CDR3 is 13 residues. Germline CDR1 reads MDHEN; CDR2 reads SYDVKM. With 7 bases removed from V and 6 bases from J, the gap between germline ends came to 14 bases. The sequence derives from a woman aged 80 or over with acute or convalescent COVID-19. V usage is TRBV28 and J usage is TRBJ2-3; perhaps TRBD1 as D (6 bases). Source material: peripheral blood. CDR3 in amino acids: CASTLTGLDTQYF. The CDR3 DNA reads as TGTGCCAGCACCCTGACAGGTCTCGATACGCAGTATTTT.